A selection of T cell receptor beta chains follows, all from one sample in a study of read filtering for tumor transcriptome and immune sequencing. TCRdb re-called the reads through MiXCR, storing one row per CDR3 protein. The sample shows around 33,000 distinct CDR3 sequences, under 20% of them seen only once. The sample consisted of a population of CD138-negative cells sorted from bone marrow. These receptors all come from a donor at least 40 years old with multiple myeloma. The CDR3 runs from the conserved cysteine through the conserved F or W. A D gene is named only where the DNA matches it firmly. Clone size appears in some rows only: once, few, many, or a class for an expanded clone.

few | TRBJ2-5 | TRBV5-1 | . | TGCGCCAGCAGCGCCTCTCAAGAGACCCAGTACTTC | CASSASQETQYF
few | TRBJ2-3 | TRBV2 | . | TGTGCCAGCACCCCAGGCACAGATACGCAGTATTTT | CASTPGTDTQYF
many | TRBJ1-5 | TRBV30 | . | TGTGCCTGGGCCGGGGACCAAAATCAGCCCCAGCATTTT | CAWAGDQNQPQHF
many | TRBJ2-7 | TRBV3-1 | TRBD2 | TGTGCCAGCAGCCAGCCACTAGCGGGAGGGTCCACCTACGAGCAGTACTTC | CASSQPLAGGSTYEQYF
. | TRBJ1-1 | TRBV20-1 | . | TGCAGTGCTAGAGAGAACACTGAAGCTTTCTTT | CSARENTEAFF
many | TRBJ2-2 | TRBV29-1 | . | TGCAGCGCCTCGACCGGGACCGTGTATACCGGGGAGCTGTTTTTT | CSASTGTVYTGELFF
many | TRBJ2-7 | TRBV7-9 | . | TGTGCCAGCAGCTTAGCGCCCGCGGCAGGTCGCGAGCAGTACTTC | CASSLAPAAGREQYF
many | TRBJ1-2 | TRBV6-1 | . | TGTGCCAGCAGTGAAACCGGGCCCAGAGATGGCTACACCTTC | CASSETGPRDGYTF
few | TRBJ2-7 | TRBV20-1 | . | TGCAGTGCTAGAGCAGGGACTCTTTCCTACGAGCAGTACTTC | CSARAGTLSYEQYF
medium-sized | TRBJ2-1 | TRBV5-1 | TRBD1 | TGCGCCAGCAGCCCGGACAGGGCTAGCGTCAATGAGCAGTTCTTC | CASSPDRASVNEQFF
many | TRBJ2-5 | TRBV4-1 | TRBD1 | TGCGCCAGCAGCCTCGGGACAGCCCAAAAGACCCAGTACTTC | CASSLGTAQKTQYF
few | TRBJ2-7 | TRBV20-1 | . | TGCAGTGCTAGTCTGTACGAGCAGTACTTC | CSASLYEQYF
many | TRBJ2-5 | TRBV29-1 | TRBD2 | TGCAGCGCCGGGACTAGCGGGGTTCAGACCCAGTACTTC | CSAGTSGVQTQYF
many | TRBJ2-3 | TRBV29-1 | TRBD1 | TGCAGCGTTGAAGACGGTCTGACAGGGTTTGGAGATACGCAGTATTTT | CSVEDGLTGFGDTQYF
many | TRBJ1-5 | TRBV5-6 | . | TGTGCCAGCAGCTTGGGCAGTCAGCCCCAGCATTTT | CASSLGSQPQHF
many | TRBJ2-5 | TRBV6-2/TRBV6-3 | TRBD1 | TGTGCCAGCACCCAAATGGGGACAGCCCAAGAGACCCAGTACTTC | CASTQMGTAQETQYF
many | TRBJ2-1 | TRBV28 | . | TGTGCCAGCAGTCCGATTTGGGCGGTCTCTGACTACAATGAGCAGTTCTTC | CASSPIWAVSDYNEQFF
many | TRBJ2-7 | TRBV28 | . | TGTGCCAGCAGTCTATGGGACGGCACCTACGAGCAGTACTTC | CASSLWDGTYEQYF
many | TRBJ2-1 | TRBV5-6 | . | TGTGCCAGCAGCTGGGGGGACCCCTCCTACAATGAGCAGTTCTTC | CASSWGDPSYNEQFF